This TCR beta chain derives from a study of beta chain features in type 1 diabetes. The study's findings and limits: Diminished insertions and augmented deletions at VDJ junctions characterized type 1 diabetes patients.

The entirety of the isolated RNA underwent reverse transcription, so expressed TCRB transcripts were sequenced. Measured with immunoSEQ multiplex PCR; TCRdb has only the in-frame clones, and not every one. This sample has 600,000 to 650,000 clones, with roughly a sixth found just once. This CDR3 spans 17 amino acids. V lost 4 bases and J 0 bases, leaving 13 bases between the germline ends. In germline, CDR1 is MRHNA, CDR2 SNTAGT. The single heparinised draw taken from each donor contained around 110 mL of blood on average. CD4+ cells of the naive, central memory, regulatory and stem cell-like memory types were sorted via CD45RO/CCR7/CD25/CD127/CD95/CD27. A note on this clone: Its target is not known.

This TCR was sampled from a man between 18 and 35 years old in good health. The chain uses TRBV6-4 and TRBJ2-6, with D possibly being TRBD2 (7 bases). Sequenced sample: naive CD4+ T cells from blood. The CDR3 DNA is TGTGCCAGCAGTGTAGGGGGAGGGAACTCTGGGGCCAACGTCCTGACTTTC. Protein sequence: CASSVGGGNSGANVLTF.